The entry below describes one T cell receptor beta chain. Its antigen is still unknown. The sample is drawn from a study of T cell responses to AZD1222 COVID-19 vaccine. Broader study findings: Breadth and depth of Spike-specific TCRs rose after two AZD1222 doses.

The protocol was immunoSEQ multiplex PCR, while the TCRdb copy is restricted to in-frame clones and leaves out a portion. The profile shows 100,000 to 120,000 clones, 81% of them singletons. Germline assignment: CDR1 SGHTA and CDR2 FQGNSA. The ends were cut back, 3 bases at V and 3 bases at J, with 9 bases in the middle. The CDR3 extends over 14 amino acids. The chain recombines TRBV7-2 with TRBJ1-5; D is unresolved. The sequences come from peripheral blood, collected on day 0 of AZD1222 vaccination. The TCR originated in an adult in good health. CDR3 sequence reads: CASSFKRANQPQHF. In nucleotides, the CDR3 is TGTGCCAGCAGCTTTAAGAGGGCCAATCAGCCCCAGCATTTT.